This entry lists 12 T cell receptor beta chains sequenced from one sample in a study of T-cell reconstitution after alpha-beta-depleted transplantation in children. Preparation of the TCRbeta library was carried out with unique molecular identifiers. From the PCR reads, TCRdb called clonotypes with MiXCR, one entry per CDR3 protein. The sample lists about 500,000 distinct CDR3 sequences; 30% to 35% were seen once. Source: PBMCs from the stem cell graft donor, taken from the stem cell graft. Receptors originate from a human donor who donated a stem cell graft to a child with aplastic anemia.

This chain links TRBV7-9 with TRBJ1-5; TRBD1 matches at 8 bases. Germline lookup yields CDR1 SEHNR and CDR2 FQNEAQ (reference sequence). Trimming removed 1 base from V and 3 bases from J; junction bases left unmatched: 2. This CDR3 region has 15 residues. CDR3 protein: CASSLGGQVNQPQHF. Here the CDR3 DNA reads TGTGCCAGCAGCTTAGGGGGACAGGTCAATCAGCCCCAGCATTTT.

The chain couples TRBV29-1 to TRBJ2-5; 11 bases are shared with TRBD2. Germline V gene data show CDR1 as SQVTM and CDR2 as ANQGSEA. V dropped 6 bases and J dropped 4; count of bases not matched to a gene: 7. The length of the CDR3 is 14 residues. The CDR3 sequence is CSVVLAGGGETQYF. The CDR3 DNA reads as TGCAGCGTGGTGCTAGCGGGAGGAGGAGAGACCCAGTACTTC.

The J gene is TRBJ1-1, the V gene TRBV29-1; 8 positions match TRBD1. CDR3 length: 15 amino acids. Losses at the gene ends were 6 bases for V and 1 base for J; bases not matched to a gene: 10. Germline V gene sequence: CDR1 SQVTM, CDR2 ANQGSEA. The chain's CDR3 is CSVKQGQGSNTEAFF. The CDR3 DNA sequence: TGCAGCGTGAAACAAGGACAGGGCTCGAACACTGAAGCTTTCTTT. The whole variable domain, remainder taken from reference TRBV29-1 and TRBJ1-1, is SAVISQKPSRDICQRGTSLTIQCQVDSQVTMMFWYRQQPGQSLTLIATANQGSEATYESGFVIDKFPISRPNLTFSTLTVSNMSPEDSSIYLCSVKQGQGSNTEAFFGQGTRLTVV.

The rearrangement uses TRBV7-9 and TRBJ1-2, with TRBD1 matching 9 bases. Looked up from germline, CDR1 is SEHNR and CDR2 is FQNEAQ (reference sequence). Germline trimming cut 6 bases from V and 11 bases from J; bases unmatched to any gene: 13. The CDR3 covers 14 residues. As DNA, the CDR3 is TGTGCCAGCAGTAGCCCGGGACAGGGCTATTTGTACACCTTC. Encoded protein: CASSSPGQGYLYTF.

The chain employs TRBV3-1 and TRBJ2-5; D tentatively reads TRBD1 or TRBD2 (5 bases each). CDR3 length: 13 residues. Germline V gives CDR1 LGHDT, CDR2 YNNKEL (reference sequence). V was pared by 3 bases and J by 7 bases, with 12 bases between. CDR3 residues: CASSHGTWGTQYF. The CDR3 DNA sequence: TGTGCCAGCAGCCACGGGACGTGGGGGACCCAGTACTTC.

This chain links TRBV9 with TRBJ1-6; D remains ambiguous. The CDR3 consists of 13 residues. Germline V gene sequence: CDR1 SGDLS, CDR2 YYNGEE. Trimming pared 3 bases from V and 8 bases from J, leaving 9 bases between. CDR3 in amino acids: CASSGGVDSPLHF. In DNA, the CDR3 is TGTGCCAGCAGCGGGGGTGTGGATTCACCCCTCCACTTT.

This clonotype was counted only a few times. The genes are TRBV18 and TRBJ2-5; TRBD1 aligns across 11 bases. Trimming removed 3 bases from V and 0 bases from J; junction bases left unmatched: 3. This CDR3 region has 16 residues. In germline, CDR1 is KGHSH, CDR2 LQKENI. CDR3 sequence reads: CASSPWDRGYQETQYF. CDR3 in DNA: TGTGCCAGCTCACCCTGGGACAGGGGGTACCAAGAGACCCAGTACTTC.

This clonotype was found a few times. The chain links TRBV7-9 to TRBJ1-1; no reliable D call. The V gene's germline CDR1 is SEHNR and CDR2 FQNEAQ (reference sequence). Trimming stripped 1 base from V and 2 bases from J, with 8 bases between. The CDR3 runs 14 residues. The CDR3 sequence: CASSLEGINTEAFF. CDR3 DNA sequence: TGTGCCAGCAGCTTAGAGGGAATTAACACTGAAGCTTTCTTT.

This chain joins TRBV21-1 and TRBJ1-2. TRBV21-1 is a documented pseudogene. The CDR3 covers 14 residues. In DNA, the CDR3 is TGTGCCAGCAGCGGTAGGCAGTCAATCTATGGCTACACCTTC. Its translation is CASSGRQSIYGYTF.

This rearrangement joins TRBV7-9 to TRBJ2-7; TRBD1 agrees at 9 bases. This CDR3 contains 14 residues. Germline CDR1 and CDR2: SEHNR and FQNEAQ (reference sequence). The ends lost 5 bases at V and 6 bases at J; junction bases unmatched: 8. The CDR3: CASSLGTGYGEQYV. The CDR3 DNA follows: TGTGCCAGCAGCCTAGGGACAGGGTACGGCGAGCAGTACGTC.

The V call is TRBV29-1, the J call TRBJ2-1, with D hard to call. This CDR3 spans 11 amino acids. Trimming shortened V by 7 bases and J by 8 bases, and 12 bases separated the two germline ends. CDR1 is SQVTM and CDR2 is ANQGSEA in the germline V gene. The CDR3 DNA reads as TGCAGCGGGCTGAAGCATCATGAGCAGTTCTTC. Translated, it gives CSGLKHHEQFF.

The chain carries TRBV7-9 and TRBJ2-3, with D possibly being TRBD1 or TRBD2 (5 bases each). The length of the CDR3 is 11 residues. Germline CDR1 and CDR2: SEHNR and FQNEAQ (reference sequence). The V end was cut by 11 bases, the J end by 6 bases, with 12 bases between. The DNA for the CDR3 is TGTGCCCCCGTCGAGGGGGATACGCAGTATTTT. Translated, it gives CAPVEGDTQYF. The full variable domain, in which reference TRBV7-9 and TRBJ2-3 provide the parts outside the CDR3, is DTGVSQNPRHKITKRGQNVTFRCDPISEHNRLYWYRQTLGQGPEFLTYFQNEAQLEKSRLLSDRFSAERPKGSFSTLEIQRTEQGDSAMYLCAPVEGDTQYFGPGTRLTVL.